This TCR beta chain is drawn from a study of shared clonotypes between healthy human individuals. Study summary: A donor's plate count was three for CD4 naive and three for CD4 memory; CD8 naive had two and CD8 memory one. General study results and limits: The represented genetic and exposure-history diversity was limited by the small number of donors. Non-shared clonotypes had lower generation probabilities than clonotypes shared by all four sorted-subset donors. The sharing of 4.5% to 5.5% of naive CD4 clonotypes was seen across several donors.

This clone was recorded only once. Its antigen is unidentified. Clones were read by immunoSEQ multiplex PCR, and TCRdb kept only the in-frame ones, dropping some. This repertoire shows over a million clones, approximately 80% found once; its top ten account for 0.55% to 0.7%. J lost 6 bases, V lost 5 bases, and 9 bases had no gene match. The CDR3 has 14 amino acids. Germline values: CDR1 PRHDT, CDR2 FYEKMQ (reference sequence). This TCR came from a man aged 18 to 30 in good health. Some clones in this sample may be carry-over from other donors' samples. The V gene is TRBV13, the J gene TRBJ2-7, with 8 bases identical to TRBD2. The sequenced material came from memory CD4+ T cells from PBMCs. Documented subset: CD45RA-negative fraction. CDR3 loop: CASSIWTSLSEQYF. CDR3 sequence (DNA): TGTGCCAGCAGCATCTGGACTAGCTTGTCCGAGCAGTACTTC.